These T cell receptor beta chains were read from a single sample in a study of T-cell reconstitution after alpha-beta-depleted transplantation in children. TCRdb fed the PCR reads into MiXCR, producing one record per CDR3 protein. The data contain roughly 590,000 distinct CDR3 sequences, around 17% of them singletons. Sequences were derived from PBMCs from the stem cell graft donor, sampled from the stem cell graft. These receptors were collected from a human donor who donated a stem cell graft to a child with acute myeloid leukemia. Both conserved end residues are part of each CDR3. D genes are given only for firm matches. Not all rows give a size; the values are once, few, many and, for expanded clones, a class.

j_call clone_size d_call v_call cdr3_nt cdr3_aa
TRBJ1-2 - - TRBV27 TGTGCCAGCAGCGCGGGACACAATGGCTACACCTTC CASSAGHNGYTF
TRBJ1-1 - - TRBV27 TGTGCCAGTTTCGGACCCACTGAAGCTTTCTTT CASFGPTEAFF
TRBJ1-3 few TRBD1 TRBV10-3 TGTGCCATCAGGGATGGGACAGTCTACTCTGGAAACACCATATATTTT CAIRDGTVYSGNTIYF
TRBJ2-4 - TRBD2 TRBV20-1 TGCAGTGCTTTACAAACGCTAGCGGGGAAATCCAAAAACATTCAGTACTTC CSALQTLAGKSKNIQYF
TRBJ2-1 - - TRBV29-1 TGCAGCGTTGATGGACTCTACAATGAGCAGTTCTTC CSVDGLYNEQFF
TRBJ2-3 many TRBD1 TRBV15 TGTGCCACCAGCGGTTACAGGGGGCAAACAGATACGCAGTATTTT CATSGYRGQTDTQYF
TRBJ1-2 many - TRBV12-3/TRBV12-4 TGTGCCAGCGGGACGGGGTATGGCTACACCTTC CASGTGYGYTF
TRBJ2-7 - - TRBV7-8 TGTGCCAGCAGCCCCAGCCCGATATGGTACGAGCAGTACTTC CASSPSPIWYEQYF
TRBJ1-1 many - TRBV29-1 TGCAGCGTTGACGATAGACTGAACACTGAAGCTTTCTTT CSVDDRLNTEAFF
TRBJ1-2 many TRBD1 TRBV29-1 TGCAGCGTTGTCATGGCCGGGACAGGGAACTATGGCTACACCTTC CSVVMAGTGNYGYTF
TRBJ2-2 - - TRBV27 TGTGCCAGCAGTTTAGAATCATTTTCGAACACCGGGGAGCTGTTTTTT CASSLESFSNTGELFF
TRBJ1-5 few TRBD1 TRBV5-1 TGCGCCAGCAGCCCCGACCCCGACAGGGTCTATAGCAATCAGCCCCAGCATTTT CASSPDPDRVYSNQPQHF
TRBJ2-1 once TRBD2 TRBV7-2 TGTGCCAGCGGCCCGGGGGGGACGTACAATGAGCAGTTCTTC CASGPGGTYNEQFF
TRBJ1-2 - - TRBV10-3 TGTGCCATCAGTGAGGTCCTAGAGGAACATGGCTACACCTTC CAISEVLEEHGYTF
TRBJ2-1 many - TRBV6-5 TGTGCCAGCAGTTACGGAGGGGGGGACGACAATGAGCAGTTCTTC CASSYGGGDDNEQFF
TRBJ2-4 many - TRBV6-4 TGTGCCAGCAGCGCCGTGGCCGGGGGCGGAAAGTACTTC CASSAVAGGGKYF
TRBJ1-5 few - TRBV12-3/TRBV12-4 TGTGCCAGCAGTTTACGGGGTATAGGCAATCAGCCCCAGCATTTT CASSLRGIGNQPQHF
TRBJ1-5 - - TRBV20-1 TGCAGTGCACCGAGCGTTTATAGCAATCAGCCCCAGCATTTT CSAPSVYSNQPQHF
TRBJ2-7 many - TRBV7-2 TGTGCCAGCAGCTTAATTCGGAGCTACGAGCAGTACTTC CASSLIRSYEQYF
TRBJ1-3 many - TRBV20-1 TGCAGTGCTGTGGGGATCGCCGAAAACACCATATATTTT CSAVGIAENTIYF
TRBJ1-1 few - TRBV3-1 TGTGCCAGCAGCCTCGGTCCCTCTCCGGACACTGAAGCTTTCTTT CASSLGPSPDTEAFF
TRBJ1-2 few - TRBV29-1 TGCAGCGTTGGCGGTGGGGATCGGCCCTATGGCTACACCTTC CSVGGGDRPYGYTF
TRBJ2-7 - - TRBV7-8 TGTGCCAGCAGCCGACAGCTAACAGAGCAGTACTTC CASSRQLTEQYF
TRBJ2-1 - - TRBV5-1 TGCGCCAGCAGCGCCTACGGGGGGCCCGGGGACAATGAGCAGTTCTTC CASSAYGGPGDNEQFF
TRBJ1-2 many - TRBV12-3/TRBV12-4 TGTGCCAGCAGTTTATCGGGGCGGGGGCCCCCAGATCCCACCTTC CASSLSGRGPPDPTF
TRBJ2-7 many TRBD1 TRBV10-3 TGTGCCACTAACGACAGGGCGTCTTTCGAGCAGTACTTC CATNDRASFEQYF
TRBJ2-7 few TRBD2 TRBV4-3 TGCGCCAGCAGCCATTACCGGGGGGGCTCCTACGAGCAGTACTTC CASSHYRGGSYEQYF
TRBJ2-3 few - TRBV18 TGTGCCAGCTCACCAAACTCCGGCACAGATACGCAGTATTTT CASSPNSGTDTQYF
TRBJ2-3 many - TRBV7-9 TGTGCCAGCAGCTTAGCCAGGGACCTAGATACGCAGTATTTT CASSLARDLDTQYF
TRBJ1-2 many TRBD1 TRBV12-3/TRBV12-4 TGTGCCAGCAGTTTAGTTCCAGGGACAGCTCCTTATGGCTACACCTTC CASSLVPGTAPYGYTF